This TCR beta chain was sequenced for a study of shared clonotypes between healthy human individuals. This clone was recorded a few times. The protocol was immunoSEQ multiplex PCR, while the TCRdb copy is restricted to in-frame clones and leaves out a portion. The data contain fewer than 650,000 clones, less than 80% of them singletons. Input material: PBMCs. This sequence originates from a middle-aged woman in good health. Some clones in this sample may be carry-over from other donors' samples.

The chain's CDR3 is CASSASTRYF. The DNA of the CDR3 is TGTGCCAGCAGTGCGTCGACTCGGTACTTC. The V call is TRBV2, the J call TRBJ2-7; D remains ambiguous. The CDR3 loop spans 10 amino acids. Between the trimmed V and J ends, which lost 4 bases and 12 bases, there was a span of 10 bases. Germline V gene sequence: CDR1 SNHLY, CDR2 FYNNEI. The full variable domain, in which reference TRBV2 and TRBJ2-7 provide the parts outside the CDR3, is EPEVTQTPSHQVTQMGQEVILRCVPISNHLYFYWYRQILGQKVEFLVSFYNNEISEKSEIFDDQFSVERPDGSNFTLKIRSTKLEDSAMYFCASSASTRYFGPGTRLTVT.